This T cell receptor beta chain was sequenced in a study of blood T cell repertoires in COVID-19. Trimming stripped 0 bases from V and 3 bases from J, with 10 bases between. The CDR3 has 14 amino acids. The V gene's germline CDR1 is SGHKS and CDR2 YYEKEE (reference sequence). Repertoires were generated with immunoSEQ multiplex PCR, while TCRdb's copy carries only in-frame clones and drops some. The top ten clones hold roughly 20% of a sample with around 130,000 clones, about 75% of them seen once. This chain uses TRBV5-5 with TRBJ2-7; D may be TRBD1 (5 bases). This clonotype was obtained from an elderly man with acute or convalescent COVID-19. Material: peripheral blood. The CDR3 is CASSLGQGYYEQYF. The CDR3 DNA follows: TGTGCCAGCAGCTTGGGGCAGGGATACTACGAGCAGTACTTC.